This TCR beta chain is from a study of blood T cell repertoires in COVID-19. In the study overall: PBMCs, B-cell-depleted T cells, or T cells provided the cDNA or gDNA that made up the material.

Sequencing was performed with immunoSEQ multiplex PCR; in TCRdb, only in-frame clones are kept and a portion is missing. The sample records roughly 200,000 clones, around 85% being singletons. Sequencing was performed on peripheral blood. The TCR was taken from a man aged 60 to 75 with acute or convalescent COVID-19.

The CDR3 region has the DNA TGTGCCAGCAGTTTAACGGGTTCCTATCGGGTGAAAGCTTTCTTT. Encoded protein: CASSLTGSYRVKAFF. V is TRBV28 and J is TRBJ1-1, with D unresolved. V was cut by 2 bases and J by 9 bases, with 19 bases left in between. This CDR3 has 15 residues. Germline V gives CDR1 MDHEN, CDR2 SYDVKM.